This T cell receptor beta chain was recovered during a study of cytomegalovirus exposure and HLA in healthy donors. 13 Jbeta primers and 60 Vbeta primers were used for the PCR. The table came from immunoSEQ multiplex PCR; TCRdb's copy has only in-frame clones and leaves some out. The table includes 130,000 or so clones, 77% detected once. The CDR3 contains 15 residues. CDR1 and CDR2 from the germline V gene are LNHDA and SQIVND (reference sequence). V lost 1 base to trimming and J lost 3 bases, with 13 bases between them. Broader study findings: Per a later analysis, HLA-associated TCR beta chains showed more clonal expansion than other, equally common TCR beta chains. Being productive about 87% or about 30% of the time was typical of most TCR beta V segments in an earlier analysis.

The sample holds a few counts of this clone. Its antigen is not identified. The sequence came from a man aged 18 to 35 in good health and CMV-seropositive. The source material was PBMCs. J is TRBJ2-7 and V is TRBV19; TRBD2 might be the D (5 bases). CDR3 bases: TGTGCCAGTAGTATAGTCCCGGGAATTAGCTACGAGCAGTACTTC. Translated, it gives CASSIVPGISYEQYF.